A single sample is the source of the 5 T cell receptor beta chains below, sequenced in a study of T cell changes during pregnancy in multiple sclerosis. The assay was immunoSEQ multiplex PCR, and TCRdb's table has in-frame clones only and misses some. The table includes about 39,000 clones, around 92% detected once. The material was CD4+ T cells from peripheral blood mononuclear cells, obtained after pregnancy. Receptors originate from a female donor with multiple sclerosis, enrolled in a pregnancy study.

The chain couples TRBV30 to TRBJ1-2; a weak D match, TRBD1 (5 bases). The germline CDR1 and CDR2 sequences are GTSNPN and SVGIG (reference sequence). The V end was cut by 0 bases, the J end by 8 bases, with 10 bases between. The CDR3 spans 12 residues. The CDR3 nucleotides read TGTGCCTGGAGTGTAGGGGCCCCGGGCTACACCTTC. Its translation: CAWSVGAPGYTF. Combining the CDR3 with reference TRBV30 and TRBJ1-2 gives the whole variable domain SQTIHQWPATLVQPVGSPLSLECTVEGTSNPNLYWYRQAAGRGLQLLFYSVGIGQISSEVPQNLSASRPQDRQFILSSKKLLLSDSGFYLCAWSVGAPGYTFGSGTRLTVV.

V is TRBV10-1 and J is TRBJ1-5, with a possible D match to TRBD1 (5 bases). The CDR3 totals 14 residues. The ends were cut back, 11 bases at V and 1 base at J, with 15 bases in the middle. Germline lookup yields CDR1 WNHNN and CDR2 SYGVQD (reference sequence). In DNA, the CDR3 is TGCGCCGGCGTTGCGGGGGTAAGCAATCAGCCCCAGCATTTT. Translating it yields CAGVAGVSNQPQHF.

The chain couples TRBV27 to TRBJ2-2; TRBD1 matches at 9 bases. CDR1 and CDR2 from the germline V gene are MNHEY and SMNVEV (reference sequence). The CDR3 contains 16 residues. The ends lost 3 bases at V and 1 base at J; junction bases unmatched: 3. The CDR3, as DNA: TGTGCCAGCAGTTTTTTGGGACAGGGGAACACCGGGGAGCTGTTTTTT. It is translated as CASSFLGQGNTGELFF.

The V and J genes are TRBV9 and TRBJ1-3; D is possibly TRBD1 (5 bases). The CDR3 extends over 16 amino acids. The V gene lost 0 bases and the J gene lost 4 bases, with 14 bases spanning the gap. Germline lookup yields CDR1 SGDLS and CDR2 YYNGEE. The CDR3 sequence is CASSVGAGIRGNTIYF. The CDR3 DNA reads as TGTGCCAGCAGCGTAGGGGCAGGGATCCGGGGAAACACCATATATTTT.

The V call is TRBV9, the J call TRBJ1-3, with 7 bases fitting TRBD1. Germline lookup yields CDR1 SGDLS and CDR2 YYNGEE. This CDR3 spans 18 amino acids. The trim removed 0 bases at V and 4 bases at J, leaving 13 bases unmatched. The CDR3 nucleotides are TGTGCCAGCAGCGTAGGGGTCCCACAGGGGACGGGGGGAAACACCATATATTTT. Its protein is CASSVGVPQGTGGNTIYF.